The rows below give T cell receptor beta chains drawn from one sample of a study of blood T cells in healthy people across ages. One entry per CDR3 protein, called by TCRdb with MiXCR from the 5' RACE reads. The table lists 1.5 million to 2 million distinct CDR3 sequences, about 49% of them singletons. Sequenced material: blood. Receptor source: a woman between 35 and 50 years old in good health. Each CDR3 is given with its conserved first and last residue. A D gene is named only where the DNA matches it firmly. Size tells how often a clone was seen (once, few, many) or the class of an expanded clone, and some rows leave it out.

-,TRBV12-3/TRBV12-4,TRBJ2-2,-,TGTGCCAGCAGTTTCGGTTCGGCTAGAACCACCGGGGAGCTGTTTTTT,CASSFGSARTTGELFF
few,TRBV10-2,TRBJ2-5,-,TGCGCCAGCAGTGACTTCGGGGGCCTCCAAGAGACCCAGTACTTC,CASSDFGGLQETQYF
-,TRBV20-1,TRBJ2-3,-,TGCAGTGCTAGACATTGGCGGACAGATACGCAGTATTTT,CSARHWRTDTQYF
few,TRBV6-6,TRBJ2-7,-,TGTGCCAGCAGTTACACGACTAGATCCTACGAGCAGTACTTC,CASSYTTRSYEQYF
few,TRBV6-6,TRBJ1-5,-,TGTGCCAGCAGTGTTACAGGGAGCTCAGATCAGCCCCAGCATTTT,CASSVTGSSDQPQHF
-,TRBV4-1,TRBJ2-5,-,TGCGCCAGCAGCCAAGTGTGGCTGCCTGAGACCCAGTACTTC,CASSQVWLPETQYF
-,TRBV7-2,TRBJ2-4,TRBD1,TGTGCCAGCAGCTCGCCCGGACAGGGGAAAAACATTCAGTACTTC,CASSSPGQGKNIQYF
-,TRBV28,TRBJ2-7,TRBD1,TGTGCCAGCAGTTGGCCGGGACAGGGCTCCTACGAGCAGTACTTC,CASSWPGQGSYEQYF
few,TRBV4-2,TRBJ2-5,-,TGTGCCAGCAGCCAAGCAGACGACCAAGAGACCCAGTACTTC,CASSQADDQETQYF
many,TRBV2,TRBJ2-7,-,TGTGCCAGCAGCGGGACCCTCTACGAGCAGTACTTC,CASSGTLYEQYF
-,TRBV7-3,TRBJ2-3,TRBD2,TGTGCCAGCAGCTTAACTAGGGGACTAGCGGGGGGTCCCCACAACACAGATACGCAGTATTTT,CASSLTRGLAGGPHNTDTQYF
-,TRBV10-3,TRBJ2-3,TRBD2,TGTGCCACCAGTGAGTCGACAGGACTAGCGGGGGGACCGCAGGATACGCAGTATTTT,CATSESTGLAGGPQDTQYF
-,TRBV5-1,TRBJ2-1,-,TGCGCCAGCAGCTTGGGCAGGGAGCGGTTCTTC,CASSLGRERFF
once,TRBV10-2,TRBJ1-1,TRBD1,TGCGCCAGCAGAGGGACAGGGACCCTAGAAGCTTTCTTT,CASRGTGTLEAFF
-,TRBV7-9,TRBJ2-1,TRBD1,TGTGCCAGCAGCTTAGTCTTCGGGACAGGTTTCAATGAGCAGTTCTTC,CASSLVFGTGFNEQFF
-,TRBV6-5,TRBJ2-3,TRBD1,TGTGCCAGCAGTTACCAGGGGGCGACGTACACAGATACGCAGTATTTT,CASSYQGATYTDTQYF
-,TRBV6-2/TRBV6-3,TRBJ2-7,TRBD1,TGTGCCAGCAGTTACCGGGACAGGGTGTCCTACGAGCAGTACTTC,CASSYRDRVSYEQYF
-,TRBV7-2,TRBJ2-1,TRBD2,TGTGCCAGCAGCTTAGCTGGTGGGGGGGGATACAATGAGCAGTTCTTC,CASSLAGGGGYNEQFF
once,TRBV3-1,TRBJ2-5,TRBD1,TGTGCCAGCAGCCTCACCTGGACAGGGAAGACCCAGTACTTC,CASSLTWTGKTQYF